Listed below are T cell receptor beta chains from one sample, sequenced in a study of cytomegalovirus exposure and HLA in healthy donors. The table came from immunoSEQ multiplex PCR; TCRdb's copy has only in-frame clones and leaves some out. The data contain about 190,000 clones, about 81% of them singletons. The sequenced sample consisted of PBMCs. The receptors were sampled from a man under 40 in good health and CMV-seropositive. Both conserved end residues are trimmed from each CDR3. Fields, in order: V gene, J gene, CDR3 protein.

v_call: TRBV4-1; j_call: TRBJ2-5; cdr3_aa: ASSQAAGAPRETQY
v_call: TRBV27; j_call: TRBJ2-1; cdr3_aa: ASSLSIRLAGWNEQF
v_call: TRBV7-2; j_call: TRBJ2-7; cdr3_aa: ASSLATLGAYEQY
v_call: TRBV30; j_call: TRBJ2-7; cdr3_aa: AWSPRGFRANYEQY
v_call: TRBV29-1; j_call: TRBJ2-7; cdr3_aa: SVVPNTGRAYEQY
v_call: TRBV4-1; j_call: TRBJ2-6; cdr3_aa: ASSPDFQGTGANVLT
v_call: TRBV10-2; j_call: TRBJ1-6; cdr3_aa: ASSFQVGRGNSPLH
v_call: TRBV9; j_call: TRBJ1-2; cdr3_aa: ASSVTDYGYT
v_call: TRBV28; j_call: TRBJ2-1; cdr3_aa: ASNSGQGNVNEQF
v_call: TRBV7-2; j_call: TRBJ2-7; cdr3_aa: ASSLVAGGPTEQY
v_call: TRBV5-1; j_call: TRBJ1-3; cdr3_aa: ASSSTDRVSGNTIY
v_call: TRBV11-2; j_call: TRBJ2-7; cdr3_aa: ASSLARGRAYSYEQY
v_call: TRBV5-1; j_call: TRBJ2-5; cdr3_aa: ASSTSPGGAETQY
v_call: TRBV6-5; j_call: TRBJ1-2; cdr3_aa: ASRGGNYGYT
v_call: TRBV10-3; j_call: TRBJ1-5; cdr3_aa: AISEGGAQSQPQH
v_call: TRBV4-1; j_call: TRBJ2-5; cdr3_aa: ASSLKETQY
v_call: TRBV27; j_call: TRBJ1-1; cdr3_aa: ASSSTVNTEAF
v_call: TRBV7-8; j_call: TRBJ2-7; cdr3_aa: ASSRPTGGAVLAYEQY
v_call: TRBV14; j_call: TRBJ2-5; cdr3_aa: ASSPGQRVQETQY
v_call: TRBV19; j_call: TRBJ2-1; cdr3_aa: ASSKQGSSYNEQF